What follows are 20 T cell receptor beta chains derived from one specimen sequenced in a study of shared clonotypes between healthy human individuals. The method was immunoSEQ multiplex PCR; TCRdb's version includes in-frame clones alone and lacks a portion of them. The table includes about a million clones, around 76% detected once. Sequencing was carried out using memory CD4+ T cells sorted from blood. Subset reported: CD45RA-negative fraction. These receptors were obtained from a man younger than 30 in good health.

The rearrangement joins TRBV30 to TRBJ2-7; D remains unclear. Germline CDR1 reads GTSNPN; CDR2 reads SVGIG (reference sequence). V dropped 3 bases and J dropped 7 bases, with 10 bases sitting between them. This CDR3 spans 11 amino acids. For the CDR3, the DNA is TGTGCCTGGAGGACCCGTCGGGAGCAGTACTTC. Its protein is CAWRTRREQYF.

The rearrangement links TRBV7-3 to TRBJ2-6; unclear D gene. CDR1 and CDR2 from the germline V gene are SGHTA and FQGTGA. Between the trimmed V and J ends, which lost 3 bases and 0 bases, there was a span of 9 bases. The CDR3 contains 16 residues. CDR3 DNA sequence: TGTGCCAGCAGCTTGATACAGCTCTCTGGGGCCAACGTCCTGACTTTC. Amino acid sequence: CASSLIQLSGANVLTF.

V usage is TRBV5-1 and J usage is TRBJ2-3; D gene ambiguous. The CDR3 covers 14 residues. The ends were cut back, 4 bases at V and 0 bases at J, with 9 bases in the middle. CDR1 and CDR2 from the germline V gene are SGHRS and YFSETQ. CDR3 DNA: TGCGCCAGCAGCCCCCTGGGTAGCACAGATACGCAGTATTTT. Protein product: CASSPLGSTDTQYF.

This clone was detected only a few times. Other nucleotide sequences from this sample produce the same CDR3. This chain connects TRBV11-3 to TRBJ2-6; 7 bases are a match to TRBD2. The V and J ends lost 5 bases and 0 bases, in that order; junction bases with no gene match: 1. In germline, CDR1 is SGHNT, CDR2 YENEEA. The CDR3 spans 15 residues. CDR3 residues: CASSPGGSGANVLTF. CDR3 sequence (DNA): TGTGCCAGCAGCCCGGGGGGCTCTGGGGCCAACGTCCTGACTTTC.

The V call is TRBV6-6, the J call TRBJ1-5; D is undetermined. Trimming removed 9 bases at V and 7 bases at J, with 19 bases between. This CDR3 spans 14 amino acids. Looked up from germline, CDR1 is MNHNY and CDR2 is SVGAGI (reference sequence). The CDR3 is CASLHQDWKQPQHF. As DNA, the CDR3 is TGTGCCAGTCTTCACCAGGATTGGAAACAGCCCCAGCATTTT.

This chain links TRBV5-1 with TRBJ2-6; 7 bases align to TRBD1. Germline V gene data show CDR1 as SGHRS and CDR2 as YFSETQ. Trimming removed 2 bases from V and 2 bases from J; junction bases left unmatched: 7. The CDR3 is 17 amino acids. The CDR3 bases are TGCGCCAGCAGCTTAGCGACAGGGATTACTGGGGCCAACGTCCTGACTTTC. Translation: CASSLATGITGANVLTF.

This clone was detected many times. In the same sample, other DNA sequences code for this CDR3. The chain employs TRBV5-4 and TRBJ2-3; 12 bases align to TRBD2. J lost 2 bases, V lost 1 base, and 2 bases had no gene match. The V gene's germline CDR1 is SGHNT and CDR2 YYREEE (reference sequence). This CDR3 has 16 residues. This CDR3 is CASSLRLAGVTDTQYF. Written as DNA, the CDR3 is TGTGCCAGCAGCTTGAGACTAGCGGGGGTCACAGATACGCAGTATTTT.

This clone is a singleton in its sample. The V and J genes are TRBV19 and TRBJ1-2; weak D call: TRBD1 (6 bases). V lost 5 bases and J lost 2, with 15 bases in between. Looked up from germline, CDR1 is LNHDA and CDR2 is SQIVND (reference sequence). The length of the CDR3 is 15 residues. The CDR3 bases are TGTGCCAGTAGTGGAGGGGGACTCCAAAACTATGGCTACACCTTC. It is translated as CASSGGGLQNYGYTF. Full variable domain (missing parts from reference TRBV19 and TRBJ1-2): DGGITQSPKYLFRKEGQNVTLSCEQNLNHDAMYWYRQDPGQGLRLIYYSQIVNDFQKGDIAEGYSVSREKKESFPLTVTSAQKNPTAFYLCASSGGGLQNYGYTFGSGTRLTVV.

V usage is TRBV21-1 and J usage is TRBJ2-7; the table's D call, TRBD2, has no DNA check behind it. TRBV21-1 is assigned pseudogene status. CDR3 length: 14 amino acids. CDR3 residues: CASTPGTSSYEQYF. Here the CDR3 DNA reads TGTGCCAGCACCCCCGGGACTTCCTCCTACGAGCAGTACTTC.

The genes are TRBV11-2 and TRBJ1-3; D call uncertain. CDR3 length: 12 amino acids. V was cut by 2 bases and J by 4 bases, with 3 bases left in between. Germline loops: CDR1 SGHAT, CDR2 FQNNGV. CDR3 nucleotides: TGTGCCAGCAGCTTAATAGGAAACACCATATATTTT. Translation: CASSLIGNTIYF. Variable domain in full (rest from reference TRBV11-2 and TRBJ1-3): EAGVAQSPRYKIIEKRQSVAFWCNPISGHATLYWYQQILGQGPKLLIQFQNNGVVDDSQLPKDRFSAERLKGVDSTLKIQPAKLEDSAVYLCASSLIGNTIYFGEGSWLTVV.

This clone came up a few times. The CDR3 is CASSLDYGYTF. For the CDR3, the DNA is TGTGCCAGCAGCTTAGACTATGGCTACACCTTC. The chain employs TRBV7-9 and TRBJ1-2; D gene unclear. Germline CDR1 SEHNR, CDR2 FQNEAQ (reference sequence). The CDR3 is 11 residues long. V lost 1 base, J lost 3 bases, and 0 bases lay in between. Drawing the rest from reference TRBV7-9 and TRBJ1-2, the complete variable domain is DTGVSQNPRHKITKRGQNVTFRCDPISEHNRLYWYRQTLGQGPEFLTYFQNEAQLEKSRLLSDRFSAERPKGSFSTLEIQRTEQGDSAMYLCASSLDYGYTFGSGTRLTVV.

CDR3 sequence (DNA): TGTGCCAGCAGGCCCCAGGGAGAAGGCACTGAAGCTTTCTTT. Translated: CASRPQGEGTEAFF. The genes are TRBV2 and TRBJ1-1; a possible D gene is TRBD1 (5 bases). The CDR3 loop spans 14 amino acids. V lost 6 bases, J lost 4 bases, and 15 bases lay in between. Germline values: CDR1 SNHLY, CDR2 FYNNEI. Full variable domain (missing parts from reference TRBV2 and TRBJ1-1): EPEVTQTPSHQVTQMGQEVILRCVPISNHLYFYWYRQILGQKVEFLVSFYNNEISEKSEIFDDQFSVERPDGSNFTLKIRSTKLEDSAMYFCASRPQGEGTEAFFGQGTRLTVV.

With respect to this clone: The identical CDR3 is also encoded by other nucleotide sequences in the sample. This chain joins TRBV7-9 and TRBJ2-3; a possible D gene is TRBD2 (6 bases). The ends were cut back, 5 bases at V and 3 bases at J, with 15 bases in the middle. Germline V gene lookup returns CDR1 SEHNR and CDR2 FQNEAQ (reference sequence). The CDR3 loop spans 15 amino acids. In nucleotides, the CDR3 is TGTGCCAGCAGCGGCGGGACGGGCGGAACAGATACGCAGTATTTT. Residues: CASSGGTGGTDTQYF.

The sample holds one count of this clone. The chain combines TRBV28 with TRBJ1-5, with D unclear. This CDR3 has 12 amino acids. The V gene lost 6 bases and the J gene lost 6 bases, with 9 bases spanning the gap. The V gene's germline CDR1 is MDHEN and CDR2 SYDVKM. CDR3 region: CASRFPAQPQHF. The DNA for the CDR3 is TGTGCCAGCAGGTTCCCCGCTCAGCCCCAGCATTTT.

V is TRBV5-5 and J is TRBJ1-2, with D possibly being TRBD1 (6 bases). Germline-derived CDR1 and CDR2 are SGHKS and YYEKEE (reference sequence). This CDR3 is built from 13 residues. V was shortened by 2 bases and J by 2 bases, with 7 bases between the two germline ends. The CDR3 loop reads CASSLGGNYGYTF. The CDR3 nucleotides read TGTGCCAGCAGCTTAGGGGGGAACTATGGCTACACCTTC. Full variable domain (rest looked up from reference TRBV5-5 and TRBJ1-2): DAGVTQSPTHLIKTRGQQVTLRCSPISGHKSVSWYQQVLGQGPQFIFQYYEKEERGRGNFPDRFSARQFPNYSSELNVNALLLGDSALYLCASSLGGNYGYTFGSGTRLTVV.

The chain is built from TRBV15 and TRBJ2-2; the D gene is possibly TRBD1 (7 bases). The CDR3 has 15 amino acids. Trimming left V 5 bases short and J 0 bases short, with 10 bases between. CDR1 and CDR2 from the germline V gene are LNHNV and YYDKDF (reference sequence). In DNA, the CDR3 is TGTGCCACCAGCGCGGGACAGTCGAACACCGGGGAGCTGTTTTTT. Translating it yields CATSAGQSNTGELFF.

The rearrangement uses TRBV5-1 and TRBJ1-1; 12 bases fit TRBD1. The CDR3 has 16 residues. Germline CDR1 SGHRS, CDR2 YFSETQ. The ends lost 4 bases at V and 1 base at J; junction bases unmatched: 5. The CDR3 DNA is TGCGCCAGCAGCACTGGGACAGGGGGCACGAACACTGAAGCTTTCTTT. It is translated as CASSTGTGGTNTEAFF.

As DNA, the CDR3 is TGTGCCAGCAGCCGGACAGTTTACCAAGCTTTCTTT. This encodes CASSRTVYQAFF. The gene calls are TRBV5-8 and TRBJ1-1; D may be TRBD1 (6 bases). CDR3 length equals 12 residues. Germline CDR1 SGHTS, CDR2 YDEGEE. V was pared by 4 bases and J by 9 bases, with 13 bases between.

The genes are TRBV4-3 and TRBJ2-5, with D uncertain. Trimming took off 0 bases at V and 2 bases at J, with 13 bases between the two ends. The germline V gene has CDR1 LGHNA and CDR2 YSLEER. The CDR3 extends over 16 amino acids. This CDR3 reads CASSQDYGLIQETQYF. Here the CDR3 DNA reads TGCGCCAGCAGCCAAGATTACGGCCTAATACAAGAGACCCAGTACTTC.

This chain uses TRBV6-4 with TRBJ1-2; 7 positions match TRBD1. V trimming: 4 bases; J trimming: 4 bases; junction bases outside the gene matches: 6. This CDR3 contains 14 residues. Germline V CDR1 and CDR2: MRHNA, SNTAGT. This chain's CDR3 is CASSATGQTYGYTF. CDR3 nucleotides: TGTGCCAGCAGTGCAACGGGACAGACCTATGGCTACACCTTC.